Presented here are 27 T cell receptor beta chains from one specimen sequenced in a study of blood T cell repertoires in COVID-19. Using immunoSEQ multiplex PCR, the repertoire was profiled, and TCRdb retains in-frame clones only, with some absent. The table records 180,000 or so clones, 70% to 85% of them present only once. Sequencing used peripheral blood. The receptors stem from a woman older than 75 with acute or convalescent COVID-19.

The chain uses TRBV6-5 and TRBJ1-6; D is ambiguous. This CDR3 region has 14 residues. V dropped 7 bases and J dropped 0 bases, with 7 bases sitting between them. Per germline, CDR1 MNHEY and CDR2 SVGAGI. The DNA for the CDR3 is TGTGCCAGCACCCGGAGCTCCTATAATTCACCCCTCCACTTT. Its protein is CASTRSSYNSPLHF.

V usage is TRBV5-4 and J usage is TRBJ1-2; TRBD1 aligns across 7 bases. The CDR3 extends over 15 amino acids. J lost 6 bases, V lost 4 bases, and 12 bases had no gene match. Germline lookup yields CDR1 SGHNT and CDR2 YYREEE (reference sequence). The chain's CDR3 is CASSPVIEGADGYTF. In nucleotides, the CDR3 is TGTGCCAGCAGCCCGGTAATTGAGGGGGCGGATGGCTACACCTTC. Variable domain in full (rest from reference TRBV5-4 and TRBJ1-2): ETGVTQSPTHLIKTRGQQVTLRCSSQSGHNTVSWYQQALGQGPQFIFQYYREEENGRGNFPPRFSGLQFPNYSSELNVNALELDDSALYLCASSPVIEGADGYTFGSGTRLTVV.

In its sample, this clone was seen many times. The chain uses TRBV5-6 and TRBJ2-7, with D possibly TRBD1 on 7 matching bases. Looked up from germline, CDR1 is SGHDT and CDR2 is YYEEEE. V was shortened by 5 bases and J by 5 bases, with 20 bases between the two germline ends. The CDR3 consists of 15 residues. DNA for the CDR3: TGTGCCAGCAGTTTTGGGGGGACAGTAAATGACGAGCAGTACTTC. Protein sequence: CASSFGGTVNDEQYF.

The V gene is TRBV12-5, the J gene TRBJ1-2; perhaps TRBD1 as D (5 bases). The CDR3 loop spans 15 amino acids. V was trimmed by 7 bases and J by 5 bases, leaving 20 bases between them. Germline values: CDR1 LGHNT, CDR2 FRNRAP. CDR3 sequence (DNA): TGTGCTAGTGTCAGCGGGGCGAATTCCAGATATGGCTACACCTTC. Translation: CASVSGANSRYGYTF. The full variable domain, in which reference TRBV12-5 and TRBJ1-2 provide the parts outside the CDR3, is DARVTQTPRHKVTEMGQEVTMRCQPILGHNTVFWYRQTMMQGLELLAYFRNRAPLDDSGMPKDRFSAEMPDATLATLKIQPSEPRDSAVYFCASVSGANSRYGYTFGSGTRLTVV.

The chain joins TRBV5-1 to TRBJ2-7; D perhaps matches TRBD2 (6 bases). In germline, CDR1 is SGHRS, CDR2 YFSETQ. The CDR3 consists of 16 residues. Trimming removed 3 bases from V and 0 bases from J, with 16 bases in between. CDR3 protein: CASSSLRGISSYEQYF. CDR3 bases: TGCGCCAGCAGCTCGCTTCGCGGGATTAGCTCCTACGAGCAGTACTTC.

The V gene is TRBV29-1, the J gene TRBJ2-1, with 11 bases fitting TRBD2. The length of the CDR3 is 16 residues. Germline loops: CDR1 SQVTM, CDR2 ANQGSEA. The CDR3 here is CRPPGRGLADYNEQFF. As DNA, the CDR3 is TGCAGACCACCGGGGAGGGGACTAGCGGATTACAATGAGCAGTTCTTC.

V is TRBV24-1 and J is TRBJ2-3; 11 nucleotides align to TRBD2. Germline assignment: CDR1 KGHDR and CDR2 SFDVKD. V lost 4 bases, J lost 7 bases, and 6 bases stayed unmatched. The CDR3 contains 15 residues. For the CDR3, the DNA is TGTGCCACCAGTGAGACACTAGCGGGGGCACATACGCAGTATTTT. This translates into CATSETLAGAHTQYF.

The rearrangement uses TRBV7-7 and TRBJ2-7; the D gene is possibly TRBD2 (6 bases). Germline V gene lookup returns CDR1 SSHAT and CDR2 FNYEAQ (reference sequence). The CDR3 length is 15 residues. V was cut by 5 bases and J by 6 bases, with 20 bases left in between. CDR3 sequence reads: CASSPGTGERSEQYF. As DNA, the CDR3 is TGTGCCAGCAGCCCCGGGACTGGGGAGAGATCCGAGCAGTACTTC. Filled out from reference TRBV7-7 and TRBJ2-7, the complete variable domain reads GAGVSQSPRYKVTKRGQDVTLRCDPISSHATLYWYQQALGQGPEFLTYFNYEAQPDKSGLPSDRFSAERPEGSISTLTIQRTEQRDSAMYRCASSPGTGERSEQYFGPGTRLTVT.

The rearrangement joins TRBV20-1 to TRBJ2-7; 8 bases line up with TRBD2. The CDR3 runs 16 residues. V shed 3 bases and J 2 bases; nucleotides not matched to a gene: 12. Looked up from germline, CDR1 is DFQATT and CDR2 is SNEGSKA (reference sequence). CDR3 DNA: TGCAGTGCTAGTGCCAGCGGGAGCCGAATCCCCTACGAGCAGTACTTC. Translation gives CSASASGSRIPYEQYF.

The chain has TRBV9 and TRBJ2-2; perhaps TRBD2 as D (7 bases). The CDR3 contains 14 residues. Trimming removed 4 bases from V and 4 bases from J, with 11 bases in between. The V gene's germline CDR1 is SGDLS and CDR2 YYNGEE. The DNA for the CDR3 is TGTGCCAGCAGCTCTAGGGGGGGCACCGGGGAGCTGTTTTTT. This encodes CASSSRGGTGELFF. The full variable domain, completed using reference TRBV9 and TRBJ2-2, is DSGVTQTPKHLITATGQRVTLRCSPRSGDLSVYWYQQSLDQGLQFLIQYYNGEERAKGNILERFSAQQFPDLHSELNLSSLELGDSALYFCASSSRGGTGELFFGEGSRLTVL.

The CDR3 region is CASRDSGTGPDNEQFF. CDR3 DNA sequence: TGTGCCAGTAGGGACTCCGGGACAGGGCCCGACAATGAGCAGTTCTTC. The V and J genes are TRBV19 and TRBJ2-1; 9 positions match TRBD1. CDR1 and CDR2 from the germline V gene are LNHDA and SQIVND (reference sequence). V gave up 6 bases and J gave up 5 bases; unmatched junction bases: 11. The CDR3 is 16 amino acids.

This chain connects TRBV6-5 to TRBJ1-6; TRBD1 matches 7 bases. Germline assignment: CDR1 MNHEY and CDR2 SVGAGI. Trimming cost V 5 bases and J 7 bases; bases outside gene matches: 5. The CDR3 covers 14 residues. CDR3 nucleotides: TGTGCCAGCAGTATGACAGGGAAGAATTCACCCCTCCACTTT. Translated, it gives CASSMTGKNSPLHF.

This clone was seen a few times. The chain has TRBV7-2 and TRBJ1-6; no definite D call. In germline, CDR1 is SGHTA, CDR2 FQGNSA. V was clipped by 1 base and J by 13 bases, with 8 bases between them. The CDR3 consists of 12 residues. The CDR3 coding sequence is TGTGCCAGCAGCTTAGAGTTCGGTCCCCTCCACTTT. This gives the protein CASSLEFGPLHF.

This rearrangement joins TRBV6-5 to TRBJ2-7; no clear D. The CDR3 covers 13 residues. V was shortened by 6 bases and J by 1 base, with 10 bases between the two germline ends. Germline CDR1 and CDR2: MNHEY and SVGAGI. CDR3 nucleotides: TGTGCCAGCAGCCTCTTCAGGTCCTACGAGCAGTACTTC. Amino acid sequence: CASSLFRSYEQYF.

The chain couples TRBV29-1 to TRBJ2-4, with 16 positions matching TRBD2. CDR1 is SQVTM and CDR2 is ANQGSEA in the germline V gene. CDR3 length: 18 residues. The V segment lost 1 base and the J segment 3 bases; nucleotides outside the gene matches: 6. CDR3 residues: CSVEGGLAGGRVKNIQYF. The CDR3 coding sequence is TGCAGCGTTGAAGGGGGACTAGCGGGAGGGCGGGTCAAAAACATTCAGTACTTC.

The rearrangement uses TRBV27 and TRBJ2-3; tentatively, D is TRBD2 (6 bases). The V end was cut by 7 bases, the J end by 6 bases, with 11 bases between. CDR1 and CDR2 (germline): MNHEY, SMNVEV (reference sequence). The CDR3 contains 12 residues. CDR3 nucleotide sequence: TGTGCCAGCACCGCCGCGGGGGATACGCAGTATTTT. It codes for CASTAAGDTQYF.

The J gene is TRBJ1-5, the V gene TRBV5-1; D might be TRBD1 (5 bases). The V gene lost 1 base and the J gene lost 7 bases, with 15 bases spanning the gap. The germline V gene has CDR1 SGHRS and CDR2 YFSETQ. There are 15 residues in the CDR3. The CDR3 coding sequence is TGCGCCAGCAGCTTGACAGGTGCGTTAGGCCAGCCCCAGCATTTT. Its translation: CASSLTGALGQPQHF.

The CDR3 is CASSIKGQGATGNTIYF. DNA for the CDR3: TGTGCCAGTAGTATAAAGGGACAGGGCGCGACTGGAAACACCATATATTTT. The rearrangement uses TRBV19 and TRBJ1-3, with TRBD1 matching over 9 bases. In germline, CDR1 is LNHDA, CDR2 SQIVND (reference sequence). The CDR3 runs 17 residues. V shed 2 bases and J 2 bases; nucleotides not matched to a gene: 7.

The chain uses TRBV2 and TRBJ1-1; TRBD1 aligns across 9 bases. Germline trimming cut 8 bases from V and 4 bases from J; bases unmatched to any gene: 8. From germline, CDR1 is SNHLY and CDR2 FYNNEI. The CDR3 extends over 14 amino acids. CDR3 coding DNA: TGTGCCAGCGCGGGGACAGGGAGATCCACTGAAGCTTTCTTT. Amino acid sequence: CASAGTGRSTEAFF.

Concerning this clone: Other DNA sequences within the sample encode an identical CDR3. The chain uses TRBV5-4 and TRBJ2-7; 11 bases align to TRBD2. The CDR3 covers 15 residues. The germline CDR1 and CDR2 sequences are SGHNT and YYREEE (reference sequence). V lost 4 bases and J lost 2; bases outside the gene matches: 5. CDR3 nucleotide sequence: TGTGCCAGCAGCCCTGGGACTAGCGGTACCTACGAGCAGTACTTC. Its translation is CASSPGTSGTYEQYF.

The V call is TRBV4-2, the J call TRBJ2-3; TRBD2 aligns across 7 bases. CDR3 size: 14 residues. Germline loops: CDR1 LGHNA, CDR2 YNFKEQ. Germline trimming cut 8 bases from V and 2 bases from J; bases unmatched to any gene: 7. The CDR3 region is CASSTERDTDTQYF. For the CDR3, the DNA is TGTGCCAGCTCGACGGAGCGGGACACAGATACGCAGTATTTT.

The chain links TRBV9 to TRBJ2-1; TRBD1 aligns across 7 bases. V lost 4 bases to trimming and J lost 4 bases; unmatched junction nucleotides: 8. In germline, CDR1 is SGDLS, CDR2 YYNGEE. This CDR3 spans 15 amino acids. The DNA for the CDR3 is TGTGCCAGCAGCCCCCGGGACAGAACTTACAATGAGCAGTTCTTC. Translation gives CASSPRDRTYNEQFF. Full variable domain (rest looked up from reference TRBV9 and TRBJ2-1): DSGVTQTPKHLITATGQRVTLRCSPRSGDLSVYWYQQSLDQGLQFLIQYYNGEERAKGNILERFSAQQFPDLHSELNLSSLELGDSALYFCASSPRDRTYNEQFFGPGTRLTVL.

The CDR3 here is CASSQSPGGYGANVLTF. DNA of the CDR3: TGTGCCAGCAGCCAATCCCCGGGTGGGTATGGGGCCAACGTCCTGACTTTC. The chain couples TRBV5-4 to TRBJ2-6; no firm D call. Germline lookup yields CDR1 SGHNT and CDR2 YYREEE (reference sequence). The germline V and J ends were trimmed by 4 bases and 3 bases, with 17 bases remaining between them. CDR3 size: 17 residues.

The gene calls are TRBV5-5 and TRBJ1-2; the D is unclear. The germline gives CDR1 SGHKS, CDR2 YYEKEE (reference sequence). The CDR3 covers 13 residues. V was pared by 0 bases and J by 4 bases, with 7 bases between. The CDR3 DNA reads as TGTGCCAGCAGCTTGGATCCTAGCTATGGCTACACCTTC. Encoded protein: CASSLDPSYGYTF.

The chain carries TRBV7-2 and TRBJ1-2; 7 nucleotides match TRBD1. The ends lost 1 base at V and 5 bases at J; junction bases unmatched: 10. This CDR3 spans 16 amino acids. Germline values: CDR1 SGHTA, CDR2 FQGNSA. CDR3 loop: CASSLDGRGNYYGYTF. The CDR3 nucleotides are TGTGCCAGCAGCTTAGATGGCAGGGGGAACTATTATGGCTACACCTTC. The full variable domain, rest sourced from reference TRBV7-2 and TRBJ1-2, is GAGVSQSPSNKVTEKGKDVELRCDPISGHTALYWYRQSLGQGLEFLIYFQGNSAPDKSGLPSDRFSAERTGGSVSTLTIQRTQQEDSAVYLCASSLDGRGNYYGYTFGSGTRLTVV.

V and J are TRBV9 and TRBJ2-7, with D possibly TRBD1 on 6 matching bases. From germline, CDR1 is SGDLS and CDR2 YYNGEE. With 2 bases removed from V and 4 bases from J, the gap between germline ends came to 13 bases. CDR3 length: 14 amino acids. Here the CDR3 DNA reads TGTGCCAGCAGCGTGGATGGGACATTTTACGAGCAGTACTTC. Encoded protein: CASSVDGTFYEQYF.

The V and J genes are TRBV9 and TRBJ1-2; TRBD1 matches 7 bases. Germline CDR1 is SGDLS and CDR2 is YYNGEE. Unmatched junction bases numbered 7, after V lost 4 bases and J lost 4 bases. The CDR3 contains 14 residues. CDR3 protein: CASSPQGGSYGYTF. Here the CDR3 DNA reads TGTGCCAGCAGCCCTCAGGGGGGCAGCTATGGCTACACCTTC. Full variable domain (rest looked up from reference TRBV9 and TRBJ1-2): DSGVTQTPKHLITATGQRVTLRCSPRSGDLSVYWYQQSLDQGLQFLIQYYNGEERAKGNILERFSAQQFPDLHSELNLSSLELGDSALYFCASSPQGGSYGYTFGSGTRLTVV.